A single sample is the source of the 6 T cell receptor beta chains below, sequenced in a study of response to subunit inactivated influenza vaccine. TCRdb recomputed calls from the RT-PCR reads with MiXCR, one row per CDR3 protein. The table shows hundreds of thousands of distinct CDR3 sequences, with 10% to 15% occurring only once. The sequenced sample was non-naive T cells sorted from PBMCs, obtained around 15 days before vaccination. Source of these receptors: a man between 45 and 60 years old who received an inactivated influenza vaccine.

V gene TRBV6-5 combines with J gene TRBJ1-2, with a possible D match to TRBD1 (6 bases). This CDR3 region has 14 residues. Germline V lookup: CDR1 MNHEY, CDR2 SVGAGI. V shed 3 bases and J shed 8 bases, with 16 bases lying between them. CDR3 DNA sequence: TGTGCCAGCAGTTATGTCGGGGGGGCGGAGGGCTACACCTTC. It translates to CASSYVGGAEGYTF.

J is TRBJ1-1 and V is TRBV11-3; a possible D gene is TRBD1 (6 bases). The V gene lost 5 bases and the J gene lost 4 bases, with 11 bases spanning the gap. The CDR3 extends over 13 amino acids. Per the germline V gene, CDR1 is SGHNT and CDR2 is YENEEA. CDR3 sequence: CASSVDRTTEAFF. The CDR3 coding sequence is TGTGCCAGCAGCGTGGACAGAACCACTGAAGCTTTCTTT.

This clonotype was found a few times. The chain links TRBV28 to TRBJ2-7; a weak D match, TRBD1 (5 bases). Germline CDR1 and CDR2: MDHEN and SYDVKM. Between the trimmed V and J ends, which lost 6 bases and 1 base, there was a span of 13 bases. This CDR3 spans 14 amino acids. This CDR3 reads CASRGATGSYEQYF. CDR3 sequence (DNA): TGTGCCAGCAGAGGCGCAACAGGTTCCTACGAGCAGTACTTC.

The rearrangement joins TRBV5-6 to TRBJ1-2; D is uncertain. Germline V gene sequence: CDR1 SGHDT, CDR2 YYEEEE. With 0 bases removed from V and 7 bases from J, the gap between germline ends came to 7 bases. CDR3 length: 12 residues. CDR3 coding DNA: TGTGCCAGCAGCTTGGGGACGGCTGGCTACACCTTC. Its protein product is CASSLGTAGYTF.

The V and J genes are TRBV19 and TRBJ2-1; no clear D gene. This CDR3 has 13 amino acids. Germline V gene data show CDR1 as LNHDA and CDR2 as SQIVND (reference sequence). Trimming pared 3 bases from V and 6 bases from J, leaving 9 bases between. CDR3 loop: CASSIPGGNEQFF. CDR3 coding DNA: TGTGCCAGTAGTATCCCGGGCGGCAATGAGCAGTTCTTC.

Ten or more counts support this clonotype. V usage is TRBV5-6 and J usage is TRBJ2-1; weak D call: TRBD2 (5 bases). V was shortened by 0 bases and J by 5 bases, with 18 bases between the two germline ends. The CDR3 runs 17 residues. CDR1 is SGHDT, CDR2 YYEEEE, per germline. CDR3 in amino acids: CASSLVVRLSGDNEQFF. The CDR3, as DNA: TGTGCCAGCAGCTTGGTCGTGCGACTATCCGGTGACAATGAGCAGTTCTTC.